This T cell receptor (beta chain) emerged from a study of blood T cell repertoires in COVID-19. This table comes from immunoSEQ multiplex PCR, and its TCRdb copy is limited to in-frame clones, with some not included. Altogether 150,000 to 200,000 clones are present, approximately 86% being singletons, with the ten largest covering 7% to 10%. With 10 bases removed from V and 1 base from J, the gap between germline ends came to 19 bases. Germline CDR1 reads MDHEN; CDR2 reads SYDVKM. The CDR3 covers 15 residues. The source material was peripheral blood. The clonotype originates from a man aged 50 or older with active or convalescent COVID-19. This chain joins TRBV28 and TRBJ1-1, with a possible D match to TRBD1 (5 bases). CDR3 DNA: TGTGCCACCCAACCAATGGGGGGAAAGAACACTGAAGCTTTCTTT. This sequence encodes CATQPMGGKNTEAFF.